Sequencing of this T cell receptor beta chain was carried out in a study of T cell changes during pregnancy in multiple sclerosis. Profiling relied on immunoSEQ multiplex PCR, and the TCRdb table lists in-frame clones only, not all of them. The repertoire consists of 65,000 to 85,000 clones, with approximately 87% occurring once and the leading ten covering 9.5%. CDR3 length: 14 amino acids. The germline V gene has CDR1 LNHDA and CDR2 SQIVND (reference sequence). The V and J ends lost 3 bases and 1 base respectively, with 9 bases between them. The source material was peripheral blood, sampled after pregnancy. The clonotype originates from a female donor in good health, enrolled as a control in a pregnancy study. The chain carries TRBV19 and TRBJ1-1, with D maybe TRBD1 (5 bases). The CDR3 reads CASSILGQNTEAFF. The CDR3 DNA is TGTGCCAGTAGTATTTTGGGGCAGAACACTGAAGCTTTCTTT.